This T cell receptor beta chain is drawn from a study of ipilimumab plus nivolumab after autologous stem cell transplantation (dated by TCRdb to about 2021). As for the study more broadly: Trial patients received a median of about five ipilimumab doses and fewer than 10 nivolumab doses. The myeloma cohort included high-risk transplant-naive patients and patients relapsing within 3 years of a first autologous transplant. Patients in the trial were undergoing autologous transplant and had high-risk diffuse large B cell lymphoma, mature T cell lymphoma, or multiple myeloma. The intent-to-treat population of the trial consisted of around 40 patients. Overall results and qualifications from the work: The authors concluded that, as post-transplant consolidation, combined checkpoint inhibition appeared tolerable. The authors stated that profiles of the T cell receptor repertoire, regulatory T cell phenotype and gut microbiota provided a biologic rationale for studying this approach further.

The library was produced with the immunoSEQ multiplex PCR assay. What TCRdb holds here is the immuneACCESS table cut down to in-frame rearrangements. Part of the clones is not present; checked against another copy, under half of the missing clones reflect an unresolved V gene, and the others are unexplained. This sample lists about 40,000 clones; 92% were detected once. The top ten hold approximately 1% of the sample. At the junction V is shortened by 3 bases and J by 9 bases, with 9 bases in between. CDR1 and CDR2 are read off the germline V gene (reference sequence) as LNHDA and SQIVND. The CDR3 contains 12 residues, cysteine and phenylalanine counted. The CDR3 DNA has 36 bases and is translated from base 1. As to this clone: Its antigen is unknown. No much larger clone is present one base from it, and per-base qualities are unavailable.

Checkpoint therapy was initiated 14 to 28 days after autologous transplant, and ipilimumab was administered at 1 mg/kg intravenously on day 1 of selected weeks. The nivolumab dose was 3 mg/kg intravenously, delivered on day 1 of weeks 1, 4, 7, 10, and every two weeks through week 26. This Phase Ib clinical trial tested ipilimumab plus nivolumab, a combined checkpoint inhibition, as consolidation after autologous stem cell transplantation. The input for sequencing was PBMCs, taken in a trial of ipilimumab plus nivolumab as post-transplant consolidation. The clonotype was recovered from a male donor with multiple myeloma. Recombination joined TRBV19 with TRBJ2-1; no D segment can be confidently identified. The CDR3 here reads CASSIAGGEQFF. The nucleotides are TGTGCCAGTAGTATCGCCGGTGGTGAGCAGTTCTTC.